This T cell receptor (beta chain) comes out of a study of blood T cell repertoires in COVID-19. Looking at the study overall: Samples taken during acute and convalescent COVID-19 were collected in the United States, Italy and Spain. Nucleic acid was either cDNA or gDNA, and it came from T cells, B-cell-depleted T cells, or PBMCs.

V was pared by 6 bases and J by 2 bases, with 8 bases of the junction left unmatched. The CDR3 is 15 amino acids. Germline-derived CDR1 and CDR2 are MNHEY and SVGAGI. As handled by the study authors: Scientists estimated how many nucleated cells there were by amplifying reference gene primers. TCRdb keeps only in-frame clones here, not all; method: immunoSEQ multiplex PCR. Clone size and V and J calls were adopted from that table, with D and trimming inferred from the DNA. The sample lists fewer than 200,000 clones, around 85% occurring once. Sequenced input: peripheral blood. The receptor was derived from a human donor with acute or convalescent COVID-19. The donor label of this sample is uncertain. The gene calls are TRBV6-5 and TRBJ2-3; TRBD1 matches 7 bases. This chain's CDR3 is CASRADRTPTDTQYF. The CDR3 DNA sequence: TGTGCCAGCAGAGCGGACAGGACCCCCACAGATACGCAGTATTTT.